The 26 T cell receptor beta chains given below trace back to one sample, sequenced in a study of OX40 agonist ivuxolimab in advanced cancers. TCRdb keeps only in-frame clones here, not all; method: immunoSEQ multiplex PCR. The table has tens of thousands of clones, around 90% seen once. The specimen was CD4+ or CD8+ T cells sorted from blood, collected in a trial of the OX40 agonist ivuxolimab. Every receptor here comes from an adult with an advanced solid tumor such as melanoma, head and neck, liver or kidney cancer.

This clone came up once. The chain carries TRBV5-1 and TRBJ2-1; TRBD2 aligns across 9 bases. Trimming cost V 6 bases and J 10 bases; bases outside gene matches: 8. This CDR3 spans 13 amino acids. Looked up from germline, CDR1 is SGHRS and CDR2 is YFSETQ. CDR3 DNA: TGCGCCAGCACGGTAGCGGGAGTCGGCGAGCAGTTCTTC. Its protein is CASTVAGVGEQFF.

The chain is built from TRBV5-1 and TRBJ2-7, with 7 nucleotides matching TRBD1. The CDR3 loop spans 15 amino acids. CDR1 is SGHRS, CDR2 YFSETQ, per germline. With 6 bases clipped from V and 3 bases from J, the junction kept 12 bases outside the gene matches. The CDR3 DNA follows: TGCGCCAGCAAACTCTCGACAGGGTCGGTCTACGAGCAGTACTTC. Encoded protein: CASKLSTGSVYEQYF.

V and J are TRBV19 and TRBJ1-5; D is unclear. This CDR3 is built from 13 residues. From germline, CDR1 is LNHDA and CDR2 SQIVND (reference sequence). The V and J ends lost 7 bases and 5 bases respectively, with 12 bases between them. The CDR3 DNA is TGTGCCAGTATCCCCGGCCCCTATCAGCCCCAGCATTTT. Its protein is CASIPGPYQPQHF.

This chain links TRBV6-6 with TRBJ2-7; no firm D call. Germline CDR1 and CDR2: MNHNY and SVGAGI (reference sequence). Trimming took off 8 bases at V and 2 bases at J, with 16 bases between the two ends. The CDR3 length is 14 residues. The CDR3 region is CASGSGPLPYEQYF. CDR3 DNA: TGTGCCAGCGGGTCCGGGCCTCTGCCCTACGAGCAGTACTTC.

V gene TRBV5-4 combines with J gene TRBJ1-2; D unresolved. This CDR3 is built from 17 residues. V lost 4 bases to trimming and J lost 6 bases, with 25 bases between them. Germline V CDR1 and CDR2: SGHNT, YYREEE (reference sequence). In DNA form, the CDR3 reads TGTGCCAGCAGCGTTGGTGGTCCAGTGAATCCTCAGGATGGCTACACCTTC. Translating gives CASSVGGPVNPQDGYTF.

Concerning this clone itself: The same CDR3 can be traced to other DNA sequences in this sample. The chain joins TRBV18 to TRBJ2-7; tentatively, D is TRBD1 (5 bases). The CDR3 is 13 residues long. Germline CDR1 and CDR2: KGHSH and LQKENI. Trimming shortened V by 3 bases and J by 1 base, and 7 bases separated the two germline ends. CDR3 coding DNA: TGTGCCAGCTCACCGGACACTTCCTACGAGCAGTACTTC. Translated, it gives CASSPDTSYEQYF.

CDR3 residues: CASKRLNQPQHF. The CDR3 nucleotides are TGTGCCAGCAAGAGGCTAAATCAGCCCCAGCATTTT. The chain has TRBV28 and TRBJ1-5; D unclear. The V and J ends lost 7 bases and 4 bases respectively, with 8 bases between them. The CDR3 extends over 12 amino acids. Germline CDR1 reads MDHEN; CDR2 reads SYDVKM.

This chain connects TRBV14 to TRBJ1-2; D is ambiguous. Trimming took off 0 bases at V and 4 bases at J, with 12 bases between the two ends. CDR1 is SGHDN and CDR2 is FVKESK in the germline V gene. The CDR3 has 15 residues. The CDR3 here is CASSQEGRFGYGYTF. In DNA form, the CDR3 reads TGTGCCAGCAGCCAAGAAGGGCGTTTCGGCTATGGCTACACCTTC.

The rearrangement uses TRBV7-8 and TRBJ2-5; D ambiguous. V lost 5 bases to trimming and J lost 4 bases, with 17 bases between them. This CDR3 is built from 15 residues. Germline CDR1 SGHVS, CDR2 FQNEAQ. The CDR3 sequence is CASSPSRVDLETQYF. For the CDR3, the DNA is TGTGCCAGCAGCCCGTCCCGGGTGGATCTAGAGACCCAGTACTTC.

The V gene is TRBV7-2, the J gene TRBJ2-2; maybe TRBD2 (6 bases). V was trimmed by 0 bases and J by 0 bases, leaving 8 bases between them. The CDR3 is made up of 16 amino acids. Per the germline V gene, CDR1 is SGHTA and CDR2 is FQGNSA. CDR3 residues: CASSLAGSSNTGELFF. The CDR3 DNA follows: TGTGCCAGCAGCTTAGCCGGGAGTTCGAACACCGGGGAGCTGTTTTTT.

The chain couples TRBV2 to TRBJ1-4; D ambiguous. V dropped 7 bases and J dropped 3 bases, with 15 bases sitting between them. Germline V lookup: CDR1 SNHLY, CDR2 FYNNEI. CDR3 length: 15 residues. CDR3 sequence: CASTPEGNPNEKLFF. In DNA, the CDR3 is TGTGCCAGCACCCCCGAGGGAAATCCTAATGAAAAACTGTTTTTT.

This sequence joins TRBV2 and TRBJ1-4; D is undetermined. Trimming removed 3 bases from V and 8 bases from J, with 13 bases in between. The CDR3 has 14 residues. Germline CDR1 and CDR2: SNHLY and FYNNEI. Here the CDR3 DNA reads TGTGCCAGCAGTGATGGCAGGCAGAGGGAAAAACTGTTTTTT. Encoded protein: CASSDGRQREKLFF. The full variable domain, its missing parts supplied by reference TRBV2 and TRBJ1-4, is EPEVTQTPSHQVTQMGQEVILRCVPISNHLYFYWYRQILGQKVEFLVSFYNNEISEKSEIFDDQFSVERPDGSNFTLKIRSTKLEDSAMYFCASSDGRQREKLFFGSGTQLSVL.

The CDR3 reads CASSSPGTGGNEQYF. The CDR3 nucleotides are TGTGCCAGCAGCTCACCCGGGACAGGGGGCAACGAGCAGTACTTC. The chain uses TRBV7-2 and TRBJ2-7; 12 bases match TRBD1. This CDR3 spans 15 amino acids. CDR1 is SGHTA, CDR2 FQGNSA, per germline. J lost 5 bases, V lost 4 bases, and 6 bases had no gene match.

This clone was found once. V is TRBV28 and J is TRBJ1-5; 8 bases match TRBD1. The CDR3 totals 14 residues. With 7 bases clipped from V and 6 bases from J, the junction kept 8 bases outside the gene matches. Germline CDR1 reads MDHEN; CDR2 reads SYDVKM. CDR3 nucleotides: TGTGCCAGCACCCTTCACGGACAGGGTCAGCCCCAGCATTTT. Its protein product is CASTLHGQGQPQHF. Full variable domain (remainder filled in from reference TRBV28 and TRBJ1-5): DVKVTQSSRYLVKRTGEKVFLECVQDMDHENMFWYRQDPGLGLRLIYFSYDVKMKEKGDIPEGYSVSREKKERFSLILESASTNQTSMYLCASTLHGQGQPQHFGDGTRLSIL.

The rearrangement links TRBV4-1 to TRBJ1-4, with TRBD1 identical over 7 bases. V shed 1 base, J shed 8 bases, and the junction held 4 bases outside the gene matches. The CDR3 contains 14 residues. Germline lookup yields CDR1 MGHRA and CDR2 YSYEKL. The CDR3: CASSQGQGGEKLFF. CDR3 bases: TGCGCCAGCAGCCAAGGACAGGGTGGGGAAAAACTGTTTTTT.

This clone was seen a few times. The chain couples TRBV7-2 to TRBJ1-2; tentatively, D is TRBD1 (5 bases). This CDR3 contains 14 residues. Trimming removed 4 bases at V and 4 bases at J, with 13 bases between. Germline loops: CDR1 SGHTA, CDR2 FQGNSA. CDR3 sequence (DNA): TGTGCCAGCAGCTGGAGGGACGGCATCTATGGCTACACCTTC. This sequence encodes CASSWRDGIYGYTF.

This chain uses TRBV19 with TRBJ1-4; 8 bases line up with TRBD1. Losses at the gene ends were 4 bases for V and 4 bases for J; bases not matched to a gene: 8. The CDR3 is made up of 16 amino acids. Germline lookup yields CDR1 LNHDA and CDR2 SQIVND (reference sequence). The CDR3 protein is CASSTNRGANNEKLFF. In DNA, the CDR3 is TGTGCCAGTAGTACCAACAGGGGGGCGAATAATGAAAAACTGTTTTTT.

This chain joins TRBV18 and TRBJ1-1, with D possibly being TRBD1 (5 bases). CDR3 length equals 15 residues. V was shortened by 1 base and J by 5 bases, with 14 bases between the two germline ends. Germline V gives CDR1 KGHSH, CDR2 LQKENI. Here the CDR3 DNA reads TGTGCCAGCTCACCACGGGGAGGGGCAGGGACTGAAGCTTTCTTT. This translates into CASSPRGGAGTEAFF.

J is TRBJ2-1 and V is TRBV7-9; D is unclear. Germline V gives CDR1 SEHNR, CDR2 FQNEAQ (reference sequence). The CDR3 consists of 12 residues. Trimming took off 0 bases at V and 8 bases at J, with 5 bases between the two ends. The CDR3 region has the DNA TGTGCCAGCAGCTTAGCGGTAGATGAGCAGTTCTTC. Translation: CASSLAVDEQFF.

This chain connects TRBV19 to TRBJ1-1; TRBD1 matches 9 bases. The CDR3 spans 15 residues. With 3 bases clipped from V and 4 bases from J, the junction kept 6 bases outside the gene matches. CDR1 is LNHDA and CDR2 is SQIVND in the germline V gene (reference sequence). CDR3 region: CASSIHRDRVTEAFF. The CDR3 DNA reads as TGTGCCAGTAGTATCCATCGGGACAGGGTCACTGAAGCTTTCTTT.

This sequence joins TRBV5-1 and TRBJ1-3; D is undetermined. Germline V gene lookup returns CDR1 SGHRS and CDR2 YFSETQ. V lost 0 bases and J 1 base, leaving 2 bases between the germline ends. The CDR3 sequence is 13 residues long. As DNA, the CDR3 is TGCGCCAGCAGCTTGGGGTCTGGAAACACCATATATTTT. Residues: CASSLGSGNTIYF.

The chain recombines TRBV5-1 with TRBJ2-5; 12 bases fit TRBD2. V dropped 4 bases and J dropped 3; count of bases not matched to a gene: 7. This CDR3 spans 16 amino acids. Germline lookup yields CDR1 SGHRS and CDR2 YFSETQ. CDR3 coding DNA: TGCGCCAGCAGCCTCTTACCTAGCGGGGGGGAAGAGACCCAGTACTTC. Residues: CASSLLPSGGEETQYF.

The chain recombines TRBV9 with TRBJ2-5; TRBD1 aligns across 7 bases. Judging by the DNA end, TRBJ2-7 fits better; the J call may be wrong. The germline V gene has CDR1 SGDLS and CDR2 YYNGEE. The CDR3 length is 15 residues. The chain's CDR3 is CASSVGGTEYYEQYF. Here the CDR3 DNA reads TGTGCCAGCAGCGTAGGGGGGACAGAGTACTACGAGCAGTACTTC.

This chain uses TRBV6-1 with TRBJ2-1; weak D call: TRBD1 (6 bases). Trimming cost V 5 bases and J 7 bases, with 9 bases left between them. The CDR3 loop spans 12 amino acids. Germline V lookup: CDR1 MNHNS, CDR2 SASEGT. CDR3 sequence reads: CASSQQGNEQFF. In nucleotides, the CDR3 is TGTGCCAGCAGTCAACAGGGAAATGAGCAGTTCTTC.

V is TRBV27 and J is TRBJ2-5, with 8 bases matching TRBD1. TRBJ2-7 matches the DNA end more closely, so the J call is doubtful. This CDR3 contains 14 residues. CDR1 is MNHEY and CDR2 is SMNVEV in the germline V gene (reference sequence). Here the CDR3 reads CASTPGQGSYEQYF. The CDR3, as DNA: TGTGCCAGCACCCCTGGACAGGGCTCCTACGAGCAGTACTTC.

CDR3 nucleotide sequence: TGTGCCAGCAGCCCCGGGGGGTTTAATGAAAAACTGTTTTTT. Translated: CASSPGGFNEKLFF. The chain combines TRBV9 with TRBJ1-4, with D possibly being TRBD1 (5 bases). The germline V gene encodes CDR1 SGDLS and CDR2 YYNGEE. This CDR3 is 14 amino acids long. Deletions cut 4 bases from V and 4 bases from J, with 11 bases between. Drawing the rest from reference TRBV9 and TRBJ1-4, the complete variable domain is DSGVTQTPKHLITATGQRVTLRCSPRSGDLSVYWYQQSLDQGLQFLIQYYNGEERAKGNILERFSAQQFPDLHSELNLSSLELGDSALYFCASSPGGFNEKLFFGSGTQLSVL.